This TCR beta chain was identified in a study of cytotoxic CD8 clonotypes in ibrutinib-treated CLL. Data came from immunoSEQ multiplex PCR; TCRdb stores just in-frame clones and leaves some out. Here the sample spans about 160,000 clones, about 84% being singletons. Source: PBMCs, taken after 24 months of ibrutinib treatment. The receptor's source is a human donor with chronic lymphocytic leukemia.

As DNA, the CDR3 is TGTGCCAGCAGCTTAGCGGAGAGTTCGGTCTATGGCTACACCTTC. This encodes CASSLAESSVYGYTF. This chain connects TRBV7-6 to TRBJ1-2; D is uncertain. Trimming removed 0 bases from V and 4 bases from J, with 12 bases in between. This CDR3 comprises 15 residues. Germline-derived CDR1 and CDR2 are SGHVS and FNYEAQ.